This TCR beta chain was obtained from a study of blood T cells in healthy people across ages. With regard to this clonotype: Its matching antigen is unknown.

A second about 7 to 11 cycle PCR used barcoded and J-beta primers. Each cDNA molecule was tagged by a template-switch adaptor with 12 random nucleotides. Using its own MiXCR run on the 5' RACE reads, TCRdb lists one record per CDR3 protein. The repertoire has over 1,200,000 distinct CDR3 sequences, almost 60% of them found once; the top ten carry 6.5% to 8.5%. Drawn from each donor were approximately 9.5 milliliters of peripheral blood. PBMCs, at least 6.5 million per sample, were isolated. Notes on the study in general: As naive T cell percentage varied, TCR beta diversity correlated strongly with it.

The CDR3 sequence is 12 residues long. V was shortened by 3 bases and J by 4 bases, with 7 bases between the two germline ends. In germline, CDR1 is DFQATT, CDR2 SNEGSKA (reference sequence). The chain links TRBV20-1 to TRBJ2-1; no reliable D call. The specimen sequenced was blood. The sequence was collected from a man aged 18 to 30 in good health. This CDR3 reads CSARNQYNEQFF. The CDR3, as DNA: TGCAGTGCTAGGAACCAGTACAATGAGCAGTTCTTC.